This entry is about one TCR beta chain. V was shortened by 0 bases and J by 5 bases, with 13 bases between the two germline ends. The germline V gene has CDR1 MNHNY and CDR2 SVGAGI (reference sequence). The CDR3 length is 15 residues. TCR beta chains were sequenced at survey level with immunoSEQ. TCRdb's copy holds only in-frame clones and misses some; the assay was immunoSEQ multiplex PCR. Of about 68,000 clones listed, around 93% are singletons. The genes are TRBV6-6 and TRBJ1-1, with D tentatively TRBD1 (5 bases). This receptor was identified in a man aged 35-49 years with rheumatoid arthritis. Source material: PBMCs. Here the CDR3 DNA reads TGTGCCAGCAGTTACTCGTCGGACATTGGAACTGAAGCTTTCTTT. As protein: CASSYSSDIGTEAFF.